Here is one T cell receptor (beta chain) with its context. Only in-frame clones appear in the TCRdb table, and some are missing; sequencing was by immunoSEQ multiplex PCR. This table has tens of thousands of clones, roughly three quarters appearing once. Germline values: CDR1 LGHDT, CDR2 YNNKEL (reference sequence). V dropped 0 bases and J dropped 8 bases, with 15 bases sitting between them. This CDR3 contains 15 residues. The sample comes from a study of blood T cell repertoires in COVID-19. Study overall: The analysed material was cDNA or gDNA that came from T cells, B-cell-depleted T cells, or PBMCs.

The origin of this receptor is a man between 65 and 85 years old with COVID-19, enrolled during active disease. This rearrangement joins TRBV3-1 (or the pseudogene TRBV3-2) to TRBJ2-3; D unresolved. The sequenced sample consisted of peripheral blood. This CDR3 reads CASSQEVLASGTQYF. Written as DNA, the CDR3 is TGTGCCAGCAGCCAAGAGGTGCTCGCTTCAGGTACGCAGTATTTT.